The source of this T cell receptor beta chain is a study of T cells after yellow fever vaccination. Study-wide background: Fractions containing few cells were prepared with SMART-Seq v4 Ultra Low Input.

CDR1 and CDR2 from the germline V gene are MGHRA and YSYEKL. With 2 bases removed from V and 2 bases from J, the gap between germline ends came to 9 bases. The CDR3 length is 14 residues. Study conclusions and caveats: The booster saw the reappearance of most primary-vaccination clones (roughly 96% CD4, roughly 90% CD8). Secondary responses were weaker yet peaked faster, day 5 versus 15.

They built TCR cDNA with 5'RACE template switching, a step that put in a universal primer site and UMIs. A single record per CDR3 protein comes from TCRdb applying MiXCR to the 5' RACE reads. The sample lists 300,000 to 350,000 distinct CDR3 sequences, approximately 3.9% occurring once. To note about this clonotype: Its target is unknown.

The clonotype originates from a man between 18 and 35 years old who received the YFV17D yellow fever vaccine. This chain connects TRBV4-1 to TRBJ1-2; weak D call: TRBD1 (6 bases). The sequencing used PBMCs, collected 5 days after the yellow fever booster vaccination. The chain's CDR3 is CASSQNTGNYGYTF. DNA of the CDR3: TGCGCCAGCAGCCAAAACACAGGGAACTATGGCTACACCTTC.